The source of this TCR beta chain is a study of cytomegalovirus exposure and HLA in healthy donors. The CDR3 contains 17 residues. V shed 5 bases and J shed 1 base, with 17 bases lying between them. Germline CDR1 SGHVS, CDR2 FNYEAQ. The table came from immunoSEQ multiplex PCR; TCRdb's copy has only in-frame clones and leaves some out. The sample contains about 160,000 clones, about 86% of which appear only once. As concerns this clone: Antigen specificity is unknown.

The donors were in the roughly 120-subject validation cohort; that cohort was separate from the approximately 700-subject first cohort. The study, taken as a whole, reports: Through in vitro validation, three CMV-associated chains were shown to be specific for CMV antigens.

V and J are TRBV7-6 and TRBJ2-2, with no clear D. The source is a woman under 30 in good health and CMV-seronegative. What was sequenced was PBMCs. The CDR3 is CASSITPPGWNTGELFF. The CDR3 DNA reads as TGTGCCAGCAGCATAACCCCCCCCGGGTGGAACACCGGGGAGCTGTTTTTT.